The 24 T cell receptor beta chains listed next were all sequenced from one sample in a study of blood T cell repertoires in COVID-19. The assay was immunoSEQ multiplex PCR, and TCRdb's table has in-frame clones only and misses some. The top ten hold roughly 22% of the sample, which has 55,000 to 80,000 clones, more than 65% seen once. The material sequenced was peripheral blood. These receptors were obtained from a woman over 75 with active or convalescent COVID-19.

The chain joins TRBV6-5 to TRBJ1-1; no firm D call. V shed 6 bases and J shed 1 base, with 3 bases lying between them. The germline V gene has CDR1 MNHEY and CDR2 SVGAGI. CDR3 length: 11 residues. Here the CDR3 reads CASRQNTEAFF. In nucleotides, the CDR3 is TGTGCCAGCAGACAGAACACTGAAGCTTTCTTT.

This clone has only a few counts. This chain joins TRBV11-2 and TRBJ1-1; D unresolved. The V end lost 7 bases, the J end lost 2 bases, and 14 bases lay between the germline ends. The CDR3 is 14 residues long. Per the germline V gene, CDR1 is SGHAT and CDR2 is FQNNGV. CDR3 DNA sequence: TGTGCCAGCAAGAACCCCGGGGAAAACACTGAAGCTTTCTTT. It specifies CASKNPGENTEAFF.

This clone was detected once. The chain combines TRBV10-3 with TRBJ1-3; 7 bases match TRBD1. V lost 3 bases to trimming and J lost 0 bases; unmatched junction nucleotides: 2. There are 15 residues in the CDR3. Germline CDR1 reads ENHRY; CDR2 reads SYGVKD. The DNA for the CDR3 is TGTGCCATCAGTGAAGGGACAGACTCTGGAAACACCATATATTTT. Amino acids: CAISEGTDSGNTIYF.

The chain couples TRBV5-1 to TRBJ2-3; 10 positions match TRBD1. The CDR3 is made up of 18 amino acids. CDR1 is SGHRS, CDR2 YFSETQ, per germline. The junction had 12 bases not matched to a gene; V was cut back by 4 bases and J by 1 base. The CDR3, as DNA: TGCGCCAGCAGCACCGGACAGGGGGACTTTTTGGGCACAGATACGCAGTATTTT. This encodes CASSTGQGDFLGTDTQYF.

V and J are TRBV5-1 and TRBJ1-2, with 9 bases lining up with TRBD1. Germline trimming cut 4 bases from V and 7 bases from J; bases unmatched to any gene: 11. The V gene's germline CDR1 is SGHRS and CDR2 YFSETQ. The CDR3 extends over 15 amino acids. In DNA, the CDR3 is TGCGCCAGCAGCCTCCGGACAGGGGAGTTCGGTGGCTACACCTTC. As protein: CASSLRTGEFGGYTF. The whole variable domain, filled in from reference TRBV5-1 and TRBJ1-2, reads KAGVTQTPRYLIKTRGQQVTLSCSPISGHRSVSWYQQTPGQGLQFLFEYFSETQRNKGNFPGRFSGRQFSNSRSEMNVSTLELGDSALYLCASSLRTGEFGGYTFGSGTRLTVV.

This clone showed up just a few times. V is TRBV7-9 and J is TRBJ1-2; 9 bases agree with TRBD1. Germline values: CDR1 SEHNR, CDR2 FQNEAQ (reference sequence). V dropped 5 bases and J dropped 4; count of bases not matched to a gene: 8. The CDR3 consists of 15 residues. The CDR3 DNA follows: TGTGCCAGCAGCCGGACAGGGGATTTTGGCTATGGCTACACCTTC. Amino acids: CASSRTGDFGYGYTF.

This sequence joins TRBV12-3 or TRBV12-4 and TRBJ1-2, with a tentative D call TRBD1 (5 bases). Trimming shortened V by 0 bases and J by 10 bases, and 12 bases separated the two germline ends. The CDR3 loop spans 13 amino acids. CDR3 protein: CASSLALAGSYTF. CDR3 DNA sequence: TGTGCCAGCAGTTTAGCGCTGGCAGGGTCCTACACCTTC.

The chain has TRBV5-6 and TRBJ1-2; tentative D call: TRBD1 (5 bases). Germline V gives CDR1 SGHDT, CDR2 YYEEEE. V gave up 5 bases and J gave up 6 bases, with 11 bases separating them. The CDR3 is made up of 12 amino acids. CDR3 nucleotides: TGTGCCAGCAGGTTAATGGGGCATGGCTACACCTTC. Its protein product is CASRLMGHGYTF.

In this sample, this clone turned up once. The CDR3 nucleotides read TGTGCCAGCAGCCAAGTGCTAGCGGGGATGGATACGCAGTATTTT. This encodes CASSQVLAGMDTQYF. J is TRBJ2-3 and V is TRBV3-1 (or the pseudogene TRBV3-2), with 9 positions matching TRBD2. The CDR3 is 15 amino acids. V trimming: 1 base; J trimming: 6 bases; junction bases outside the gene matches: 5. Looked up from germline, CDR1 is LGHDT and CDR2 is YNNKEL (reference sequence).

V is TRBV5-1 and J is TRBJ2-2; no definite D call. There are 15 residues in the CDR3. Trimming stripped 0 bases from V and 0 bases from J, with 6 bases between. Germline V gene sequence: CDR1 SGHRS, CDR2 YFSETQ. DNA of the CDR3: TGCGCCAGCAGCTTGGGACACTCGAACACCGGGGAGCTGTTTTTT. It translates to CASSLGHSNTGELFF.

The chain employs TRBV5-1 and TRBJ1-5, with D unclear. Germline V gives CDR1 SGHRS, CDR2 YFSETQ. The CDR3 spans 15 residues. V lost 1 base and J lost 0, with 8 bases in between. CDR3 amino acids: CASSLSPGSNQPQHF. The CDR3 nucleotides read TGCGCCAGCAGCTTGAGCCCAGGTAGCAATCAGCCCCAGCATTTT.

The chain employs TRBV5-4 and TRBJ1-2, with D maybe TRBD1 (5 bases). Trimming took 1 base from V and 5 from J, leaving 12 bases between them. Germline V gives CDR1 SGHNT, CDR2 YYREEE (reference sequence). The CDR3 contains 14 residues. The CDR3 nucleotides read TGTGCCAGCAGCTTGTGGCAGGGCTCATATGGCTACACCTTC. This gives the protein CASSLWQGSYGYTF.

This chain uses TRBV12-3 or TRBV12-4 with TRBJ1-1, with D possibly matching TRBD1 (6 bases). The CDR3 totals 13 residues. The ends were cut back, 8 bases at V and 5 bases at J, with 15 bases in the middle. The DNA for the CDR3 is TGTGCCAGCCAGGGGCAGATTGTGACTGAAGCTTTCTTT. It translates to CASQGQIVTEAFF.

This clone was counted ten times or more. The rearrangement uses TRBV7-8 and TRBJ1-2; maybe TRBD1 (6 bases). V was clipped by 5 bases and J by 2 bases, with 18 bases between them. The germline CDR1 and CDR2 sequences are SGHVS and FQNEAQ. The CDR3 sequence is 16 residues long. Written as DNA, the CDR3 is TGTGCCAGCAGCGCGCTAACCGGACAGTGGAACTATGGCTACACCTTC. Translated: CASSALTGQWNYGYTF.

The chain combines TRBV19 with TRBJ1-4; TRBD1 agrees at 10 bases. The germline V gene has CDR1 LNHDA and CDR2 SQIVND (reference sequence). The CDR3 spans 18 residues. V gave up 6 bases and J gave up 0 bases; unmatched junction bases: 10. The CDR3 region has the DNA TGTGCCAGTAGCCCCCCGGGACAGGGGAGGTCAACTAATGAAAAACTGTTTTTT. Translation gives CASSPPGQGRSTNEKLFF. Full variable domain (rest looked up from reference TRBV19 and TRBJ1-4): DGGITQSPKYLFRKEGQNVTLSCEQNLNHDAMYWYRQDPGQGLRLIYYSQIVNDFQKGDIAEGYSVSREKKESFPLTVTSAQKNPTAFYLCASSPPGQGRSTNEKLFFGSGTQLSVL.

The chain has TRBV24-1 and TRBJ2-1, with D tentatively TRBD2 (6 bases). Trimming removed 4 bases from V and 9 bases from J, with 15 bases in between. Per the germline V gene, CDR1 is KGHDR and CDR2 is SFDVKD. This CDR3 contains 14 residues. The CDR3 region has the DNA TGTGCCACCAGTGACCCCAGGGCGGGGAGTGAGCAGTTCTTC. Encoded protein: CATSDPRAGSEQFF.

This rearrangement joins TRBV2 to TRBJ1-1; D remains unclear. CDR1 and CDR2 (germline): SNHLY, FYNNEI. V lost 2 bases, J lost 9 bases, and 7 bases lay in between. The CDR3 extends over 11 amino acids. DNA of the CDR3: TGTGCCAGCAGTGAACGGGATAAAGCTTTCTTT. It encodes CASSERDKAFF.

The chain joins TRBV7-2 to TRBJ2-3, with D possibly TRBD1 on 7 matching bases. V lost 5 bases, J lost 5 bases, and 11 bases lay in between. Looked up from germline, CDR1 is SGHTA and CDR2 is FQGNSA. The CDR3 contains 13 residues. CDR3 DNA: TGTGCCAGCAGCCTCAGGGGGGTAGATACGCAGTATTTT. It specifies CASSLRGVDTQYF.

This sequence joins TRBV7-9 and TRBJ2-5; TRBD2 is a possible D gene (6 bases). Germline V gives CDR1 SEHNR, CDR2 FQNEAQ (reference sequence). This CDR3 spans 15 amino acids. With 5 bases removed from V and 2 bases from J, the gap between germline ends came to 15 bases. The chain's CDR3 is CASSPGRGSQETQYF. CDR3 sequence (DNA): TGTGCCAGCAGCCCCGGGCGGGGTTCTCAAGAGACCCAGTACTTC.

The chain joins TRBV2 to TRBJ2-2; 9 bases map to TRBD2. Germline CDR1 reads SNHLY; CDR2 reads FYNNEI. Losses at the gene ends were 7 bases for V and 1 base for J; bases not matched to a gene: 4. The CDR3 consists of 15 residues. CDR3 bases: TGTGCCAGCAAGGAACTAGCGGGGAACACCGGGGAGCTGTTTTTT. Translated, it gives CASKELAGNTGELFF.

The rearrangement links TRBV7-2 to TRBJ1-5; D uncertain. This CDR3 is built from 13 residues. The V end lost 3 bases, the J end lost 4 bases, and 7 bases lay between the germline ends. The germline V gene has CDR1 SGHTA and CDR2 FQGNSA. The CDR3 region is CASSFTGNQPQHF. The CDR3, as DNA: TGTGCCAGCAGCTTTACGGGGAATCAGCCCCAGCATTTT. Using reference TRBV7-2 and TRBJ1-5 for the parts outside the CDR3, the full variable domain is GAGVSQSPSNKVTEKGKDVELRCDPISGHTALYWYRQSLGQGLEFLIYFQGNSAPDKSGLPSDRFSAERTGGSVSTLTIQRTQQEDSAVYLCASSFTGNQPQHFGDGTRLSIL.

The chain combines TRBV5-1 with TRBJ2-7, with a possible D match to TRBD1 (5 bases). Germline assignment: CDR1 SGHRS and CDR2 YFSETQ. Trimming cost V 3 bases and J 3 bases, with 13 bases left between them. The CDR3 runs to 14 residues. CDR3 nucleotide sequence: TGCGCCAGCAGCTCTGAGACAGCCTTCTACGAGCAGTACTTC. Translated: CASSSETAFYEQYF.

CDR3 residues: CASSQSTGAGGTDTQYF. The DNA of the CDR3 is TGTGCCAGCAGCCAGTCGACTGGAGCGGGGGGCACAGATACGCAGTATTTT. This sequence joins TRBV4-2 and TRBJ2-3; 8 positions match TRBD2. CDR1 is LGHNA, CDR2 YNFKEQ, per germline. V lost 3 bases to trimming and J lost 1 base; unmatched junction nucleotides: 9. The CDR3 runs 17 residues.

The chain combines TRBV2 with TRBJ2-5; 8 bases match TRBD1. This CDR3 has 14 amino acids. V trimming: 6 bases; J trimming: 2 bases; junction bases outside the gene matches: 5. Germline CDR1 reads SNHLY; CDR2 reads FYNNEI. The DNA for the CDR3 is TGTGCCAGCAGAGACAGGACAGGGCAAGAGACCCAGTACTTC. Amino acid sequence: CASRDRTGQETQYF.